The 26 T cell receptor beta chains in this list originate from one sample, sequenced in a study of neurological immune-mediated disorders. MiXCR, applied by TCRdb to the 5' RACE reads, yields one record per CDR3 protein. Of about 52,000 distinct CDR3 sequences listed, around 3.9% are singletons. The specimen was PBMCs. The receptors derive from a young man with multiple sclerosis.

Ten or more counts support this clonotype. The rearrangement joins TRBV3-1 to TRBJ2-1; D is ambiguous. CDR1 and CDR2 from the germline V gene are LGHDT and YNNKEL (reference sequence). V was shortened by 4 bases and J by 4 bases, with 5 bases between the two germline ends. This CDR3 is 12 amino acids long. CDR3 amino acids: CASSLFYNEQFF. For the CDR3, the DNA is TGTGCCAGCAGCCTCTTTTACAATGAGCAGTTCTTC.

In its sample, this clonotype was seen many times. This chain links TRBV9 with TRBJ1-3, with D possibly being TRBD1 (6 bases). This CDR3 contains 15 residues. Deletions cut 3 bases from V and 1 base from J, with 11 bases between. Germline V gives CDR1 SGDLS, CDR2 YYNGEE. CDR3 in DNA: TGTGCCAGCAGCGAGGACAGTGGTTCTGGAAACACCATATATTTT. Amino acid sequence: CASSEDSGSGNTIYF.

This clonotype was seen repeatedly, ten times or more. V usage is TRBV29-1 and J usage is TRBJ2-1; D gene unclear. Germline values: CDR1 SQVTM, CDR2 ANQGSEA. Deletions cut 4 bases from V and 10 bases from J, with 20 bases between. This CDR3 is 14 amino acids long. CDR3 protein: CSVVWQFQFQEQFF. Here the CDR3 DNA reads TGCAGCGTTGTTTGGCAGTTTCAATTCCAGGAGCAGTTCTTC.

The table lists this clonotype with many counts. The chain is built from TRBV20-1 and TRBJ2-1; D gene uncertain. This CDR3 is built from 11 residues. Germline assignment: CDR1 DFQATT and CDR2 SNEGSKA (reference sequence). The V end was cut by 6 bases, the J end by 3 bases, with 6 bases between. The CDR3 bases are TGCAGTGCGGCCGGCTACAATGAGCAGTTCTTC. Protein product: CSAAGYNEQFF.

This chain links TRBV30 with TRBJ2-7, with 12 bases that match TRBD1. The CDR3 contains 15 residues. J was trimmed by 10 bases and V by 3 bases; bases with no gene match: 13. Germline assignment: CDR1 GTSNPN and CDR2 SVGIG (reference sequence). This chain's CDR3 is CAWRPKGQGAWNQYF. The CDR3 DNA follows: TGTGCCTGGAGACCTAAGGGACAGGGGGCATGGAATCAGTACTTC.

This clonotype was counted many times. This may stem from a read error, because a much larger clone lies one nucleotide away. CDR3 region: CSAVNGNTEAFF. The CDR3, as DNA: TGCAGTGCAGTTAATGGGAACACTGAAGCTTTCTTT. This sequence joins TRBV20-1 and TRBJ1-1; D unclear. V was cut by 6 bases and J by 1 base, with 9 bases left in between. Germline V gene data show CDR1 as DFQATT and CDR2 as SNEGSKA (reference sequence). The CDR3 is 12 amino acids.

Ten or more counts support this clonotype. The J gene is TRBJ1-2, the V gene TRBV20-1; the D gene is possibly TRBD1 (6 bases). Trimming shortened V by 5 bases and J by 0 bases, and 13 bases separated the two germline ends. Germline V gives CDR1 DFQATT, CDR2 SNEGSKA (reference sequence). The CDR3 sequence is 14 residues long. The CDR3 loop is CSASGATTNYGYTF. In DNA form, the CDR3 reads TGCAGTGCTTCAGGGGCGACGACTAACTATGGCTACACCTTC.

This clonotype appeared many times. J is TRBJ2-3 and V is TRBV15; TRBD1 agrees at 7 bases. CDR1 and CDR2 (germline): LNHNV, YYDKDF (reference sequence). The J segment lost 2 bases and the V segment lost 8 bases, leaving 4 bases of the junction unmatched. CDR3 length: 13 amino acids. The CDR3 nucleotides are TGTGCCACCTCGACAGGGCTCACAGATACGCAGTATTTT. Translating it yields CATSTGLTDTQYF.

In this sample, this clonotype turned up a few times. This chain links TRBV5-1 with TRBJ2-5; no definite D call. V lost 4 bases to trimming and J lost 2 bases, with 12 bases between them. CDR3 length equals 14 residues. From germline, CDR1 is SGHRS and CDR2 YFSETQ. CDR3 sequence reads: CASSPNTAQETQYF. For the CDR3, the DNA is TGCGCCAGCAGCCCAAACACGGCGCAAGAGACCCAGTACTTC.

This clonotype has just a few counts. This chain joins TRBV19 and TRBJ1-2, with 10 bases identical to TRBD1. From germline, CDR1 is LNHDA and CDR2 SQIVND (reference sequence). V trimming: 5 bases; J trimming: 6 bases; junction bases outside the gene matches: 9. The CDR3 totals 15 residues. CDR3 nucleotides: TGTGCCAGTAGTGTTCGGACAGGGGGTCCTGATGGCTACACCTTC. Translating it yields CASSVRTGGPDGYTF.

The table lists this clonotype with a few counts. A much bigger clone sits one base away, suggesting this may be a read error. The V gene is TRBV28, the J gene TRBJ1-5, with a possible D match to TRBD1 (6 bases). Germline V CDR1 and CDR2: MDHEN, SYDVKM. The CDR3 is made up of 15 amino acids. The CDR3 region has the DNA TGTGCCAGCAGCTTCGGGGGGGGCGACCATCAGCCCCAGAATTTT. Protein product: CASSFGGGDHQPQNF. Based on the CDR3 plus reference TRBV28 and TRBJ1-5, the full variable domain is DVKVTQSSRYLVKRTGEKVFLECVQDMDHENMFWYRQDPGLGLRLIYFSYDVKMKEKGDIPEGYSVSREKKERFSLILESASTNQTSMYLCASSFGGGDHQPQNFGDGTRLSIL.

In this sample, this clonotype turned up many times. The chain recombines TRBV20-1 with TRBJ2-5; D possibly matches TRBD1 or TRBD2 (5 bases each). This CDR3 comprises 14 residues. V was shortened by 2 bases and J by 5 bases, with 15 bases between the two germline ends. The germline gives CDR1 DFQATT, CDR2 SNEGSKA (reference sequence). CDR3 residues: CSARNPLAGETQYF. The DNA of the CDR3 is TGCAGTGCTAGAAATCCCCTAGCAGGGGAGACCCAGTACTTC.

The chain uses TRBV9 and TRBJ2-2; D is possibly TRBD1 (6 bases). The CDR3 is 15 amino acids. Germline assignment: CDR1 SGDLS and CDR2 YYNGEE. V was shortened by 5 bases and J by 3 bases, with 14 bases between the two germline ends. This CDR3 reads CASRINPGDTGELFF. In nucleotides, the CDR3 is TGTGCCAGCAGAATAAATCCAGGGGACACCGGGGAGCTGTTTTTT. Full variable domain (rest looked up from reference TRBV9 and TRBJ2-2): DSGVTQTPKHLITATGQRVTLRCSPRSGDLSVYWYQQSLDQGLQFLIQYYNGEERAKGNILERFSAQQFPDLHSELNLSSLELGDSALYFCASRINPGDTGELFFGEGSRLTVL.

This clonotype was recorded many times. The chain combines TRBV7-3 with TRBJ2-6; weak D call: TRBD1 (6 bases). Trimming took 5 bases from V and 0 from J, leaving 14 bases between them. Germline loops: CDR1 SGHTA, CDR2 FQGTGA. This CDR3 spans 17 amino acids. The CDR3 region has the DNA TGTGCCAGCAGCCCAAGTACAGGGAGCTCTGGGGCCAACGTCCTGACTTTC. It codes for CASSPSTGSSGANVLTF.

This clonotype was counted at least ten times. The J gene is TRBJ1-1, the V gene TRBV6-1; maybe TRBD1 (5 bases). CDR3 size: 16 residues. The germline V gene encodes CDR1 MNHNS and CDR2 SASEGT. With 6 bases removed from V and 4 bases from J, the gap between germline ends came to 21 bases. CDR3 DNA sequence: TGTGCCAGCAGCAGAACAGACGGTGCGGGGCGCACTGAAGCTTTCTTT. It codes for CASSRTDGAGRTEAFF.

This clonotype has ten or more counts. This chain joins TRBV11-2 and TRBJ2-5; a weak D match, TRBD1 (8 bases). The CDR3 has 15 amino acids. Germline V gene sequence: CDR1 SGHAT, CDR2 FQNNGV. Trimming stripped 5 bases from V and 4 bases from J, with 17 bases between. CDR3 loop: CASSPRTGGGETQYF. The CDR3 region has the DNA TGTGCCAGCAGCCCGCGAACAGGGGGGGGAGAGACCCAGTACTTC.

This clonotype was seen many times. The CDR3 is CAMSLAGAYNEQFF. Written as DNA, the CDR3 is TGTGCCATGAGCCTAGCGGGCGCCTACAATGAGCAGTTCTTC. The chain employs TRBV10-3 and TRBJ2-1; 8 bases are shared with TRBD2. This CDR3 has 14 residues. Germline V gene lookup returns CDR1 ENHRY and CDR2 SYGVKD. Germline trimming cut 9 bases from V and 2 bases from J; bases unmatched to any gene: 6.

This clonotype has more than one count but fewer than ten. The genes are TRBV7-6 and TRBJ2-1; no reliable D call. Trimming cost V 2 bases and J 7 bases, with 12 bases left between them. CDR1 is SGHVS and CDR2 is FNYEAQ in the germline V gene. The CDR3 has 14 residues. The DNA for the CDR3 is TGTGCCAGCAGCTTAAAAGCTAGTTTTAATGAGCAGTTCTTC. It yields the protein CASSLKASFNEQFF.

This clonotype has at least ten counts. The chain links TRBV7-8 to TRBJ1-1, with D tentatively TRBD1 (5 bases). There are 15 residues in the CDR3. V dropped 7 bases and J dropped 0 bases, with 15 bases sitting between them. Germline values: CDR1 SGHVS, CDR2 FQNEAQ. Here the CDR3 reads CASTLSGTVNTEAFF. The CDR3 DNA follows: TGTGCCAGCACCCTCTCCGGGACGGTGAACACTGAAGCTTTCTTT.

This clonotype was counted many times. The chain joins TRBV20-1 to TRBJ2-1; 7 bases fit TRBD2. V trimming: 7 bases; J trimming: 6 bases; junction bases outside the gene matches: 15. This CDR3 comprises 15 residues. Germline lookup yields CDR1 DFQATT and CDR2 SNEGSKA (reference sequence). CDR3 region: CSVVSGGGSGNEQFF. The CDR3 bases are TGCAGTGTCGTTTCTGGAGGCGGGAGCGGCAATGAGCAGTTCTTC.

Many counts were recorded for this clonotype. J is TRBJ2-1 and V is TRBV28; TRBD2 matches 10 bases. The CDR3 covers 17 residues. Germline CDR1 is MDHEN and CDR2 is SYDVKM. The trim removed 5 bases at V and 3 bases at J, leaving 10 bases unmatched. CDR3 sequence (DNA): TGTGCCAGCAGTCCTGTCCACAGACTAGCGGGCTACAATGAGCAGTTCTTC. Its protein product is CASSPVHRLAGYNEQFF.

This clonotype was observed many times. This chain uses TRBV9 with TRBJ2-1, with no clear D. The germline CDR1 and CDR2 sequences are SGDLS and YYNGEE. Trimming stripped 0 bases from V and 0 bases from J, with 7 bases between. This CDR3 spans 15 amino acids. CDR3 nucleotides: TGTGCCAGCAGCGTAGTGGCGTTCTCCTACAATGAGCAGTTCTTC. Protein sequence: CASSVVAFSYNEQFF.

The table lists this clonotype with many counts. The chain couples TRBV20-1 to TRBJ2-3, with TRBD1 identical over 7 bases. The ends lost 3 bases at V and 2 bases at J; junction bases unmatched: 5. Germline V gives CDR1 DFQATT, CDR2 SNEGSKA (reference sequence). This CDR3 is 14 amino acids long. CDR3 protein: CSARNRGSTDTQYF. In DNA, the CDR3 is TGCAGTGCTAGGAACAGGGGCTCCACAGATACGCAGTATTTT.

This clonotype was detected ten times or more. The chain employs TRBV28 and TRBJ1-2; D not resolved. Germline CDR1 reads MDHEN; CDR2 reads SYDVKM. Trimming took 7 bases from V and 5 from J, leaving 14 bases between them. The CDR3 has 13 amino acids. The CDR3 nucleotides are TGTGCCAGCACCCGCGGCGACGGATATGGCTACACCTTC. Translated, it gives CASTRGDGYGYTF.

This clonotype was seen more than once but under ten times. This CDR3 reads CASSQGLGTGGEIQYF. CDR3 DNA: TGCGCCAGCAGCCAAGGTCTTGGGACAGGGGGGGAAATTCAGTACTTC. The gene calls are TRBV4-1 and TRBJ2-4; 11 bases align to TRBD1. This CDR3 has 16 amino acids. Germline V gene data show CDR1 as MGHRA and CDR2 as YSYEKL. V was clipped by 1 base and J by 10 bases; unmatched bases: 9.

This clonotype was seen at least ten times. The genes are TRBV20-1 and TRBJ2-3, with 7 bases that match TRBD2. J lost 2 bases, V lost 1 base, and 3 bases had no gene match. This CDR3 comprises 14 residues. Germline assignment: CDR1 DFQATT and CDR2 SNEGSKA (reference sequence). The CDR3 DNA is TGCAGTGCTAGAGCGCGGGAGACCACAGATACGCAGTATTTT. As protein: CSARARETTDTQYF.